The 7 T cell receptor beta chains given below trace back to one sample, sequenced in a study of shared clonotypes between healthy human individuals. The repertoire was sequenced with immunoSEQ multiplex PCR; TCRdb's copy has only in-frame clones and lacks some. The data hold 1.5 million to 2.5 million clones, with 85% to 95% observed a single time. CD45RO-negative CD8 cells positively selected for CCR7 made up the naive population, which excluded terminally differentiated effector memory CD45RA+ cells. Material for sequencing was naive CD8+ T cells sorted from blood. These receptor sequences come from a man between 18 and 35 years old in good health.

This clone was counted a single time. Because the CDR3's place on the DNA is in doubt, the DNA is left out and the CDR3 is given as listed by TCRdb. V usage is TRBV6-6 and J usage is TRBJ1-5; TRBD1 is the table's D call, not checked against the DNA. The CDR3 is 15 residues long, ends included. CDR1 is MNHNY, CDR2 SVGAGI, per germline (reference sequence). The CDR3 loop is CASSYEWAGGTGRHF.

This chain links TRBV9 with TRBJ1-6; 8 positions agree with TRBD1. Germline CDR1 is SGDLS and CDR2 is YYNGEE. The CDR3 extends over 19 amino acids. V was pared by 4 bases and J by 1 base, with 13 bases of the junction left unmatched. In DNA form, the CDR3 reads TGTGCCAGCAGCCCCGAGGTTTCGGACAGGGAGTCCTATAATTCACCCCTCCACTTT. Its protein product is CASSPEVSDRESYNSPLHF.

The CDR3 protein is CASSYSDSGGANEQFF. CDR3 nucleotides: TGTGCCAGCAGTTACAGTGATAGCGGGGGGGCCAATGAGCAGTTCTTC. The chain links TRBV6-5 to TRBJ2-1, with TRBD2 matching over 11 bases. The CDR3 loop spans 16 amino acids. The germline CDR1 and CDR2 sequences are MNHEY and SVGAGI. J lost 6 bases, V lost 2 bases, and 6 bases had no gene match.

In the case of this clone: Other DNA sequences in this specimen translate into the identical CDR3. The chain has TRBV5-6 and TRBJ2-7, with D hard to call. V gave up 0 bases and J gave up 7 bases, with 5 bases separating them. CDR3 size: 11 residues. In germline, CDR1 is SGHDT, CDR2 YYEEEE. In DNA form, the CDR3 reads TGTGCCAGCAGCTTGGGGCTGGAGCAGTACTTC. This codes for CASSLGLEQYF. The entire variable domain, with the rest obtained from reference TRBV5-6 and TRBJ2-7, is as follows: DAGVTQSPTHLIKTRGQQVTLRCSPKSGHDTVSWYQQALGQGPQFIFQYYEEEERQRGNFPDRFSGHQFPNYSSELNVNALLLGDSALYLCASSLGLEQYFGPGTRLTVT.

CDR3 sequence (DNA): TGCGCCAGCAGCTTACCGGGACAGGGCCCCTACGAGCAGTACTTC. Amino acid sequence: CASSLPGQGPYEQYF. V and J are TRBV5-1 and TRBJ2-7; 9 bases line up with TRBD1. The length of the CDR3 is 15 residues. Germline V gene data show CDR1 as SGHRS and CDR2 as YFSETQ. Unmatched junction bases numbered 5, after V lost 2 bases and J lost 2 bases.

V gene TRBV27 combines with J gene TRBJ2-7; TRBD1 is a possible D gene (6 bases). The CDR3 spans 13 residues. Germline V gene data show CDR1 as MNHEY and CDR2 as SMNVEV (reference sequence). Between the trimmed V and J ends, which lost 5 bases and 6 bases, there was a span of 14 bases. The chain's CDR3 is CASSPGTILEQYF. The CDR3, as DNA: TGTGCCAGCAGTCCAGGGACAATTCTCGAGCAGTACTTC.

The CDR3 loop is CASSLERFGEQFF. Here the CDR3 DNA reads TGTGCCAGCAGCTTGGAAAGGTTTGGGGAGCAGTTCTTC. J is TRBJ2-1 and V is TRBV5-4, with D unclear. There are 13 residues in the CDR3. The V end lost 0 bases, the J end lost 10 bases, and 11 bases lay between the germline ends. Germline V lookup: CDR1 SGHNT, CDR2 YYREEE (reference sequence).